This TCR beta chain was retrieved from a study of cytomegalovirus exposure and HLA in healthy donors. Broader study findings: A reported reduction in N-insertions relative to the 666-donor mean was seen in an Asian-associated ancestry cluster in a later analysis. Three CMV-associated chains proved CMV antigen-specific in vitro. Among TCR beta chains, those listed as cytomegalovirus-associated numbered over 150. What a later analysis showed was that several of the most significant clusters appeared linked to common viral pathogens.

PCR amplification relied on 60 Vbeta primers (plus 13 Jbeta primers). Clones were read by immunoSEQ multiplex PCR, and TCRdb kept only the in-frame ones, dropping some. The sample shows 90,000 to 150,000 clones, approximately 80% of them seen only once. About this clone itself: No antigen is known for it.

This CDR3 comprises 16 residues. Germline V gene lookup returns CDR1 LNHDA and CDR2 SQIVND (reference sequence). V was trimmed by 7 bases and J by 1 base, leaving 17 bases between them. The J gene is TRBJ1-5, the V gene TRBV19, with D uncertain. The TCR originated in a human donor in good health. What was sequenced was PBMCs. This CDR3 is CASTAFGRASNQPQHF. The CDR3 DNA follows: TGTGCCAGTACCGCTTTCGGGAGAGCGAGCAATCAGCCCCAGCATTTT.